A selection of T cell receptor beta chains follows, all from one sample in a study of post-analysis software for immune sequencing data. TCRdb analysed the PCR reads with MiXCR anew, one entry per CDR3 protein. The sample contains 700,000 to 800,000 distinct CDR3 sequences, roughly 30% of which appear only once. Sequenced: blood. The receptor set was obtained from a girl under 18 with multiple sclerosis. CDR3s include the opening cysteine and the closing phenylalanine or tryptophan. The order of the fields is clone size, J gene, V gene, D gene, CDR3 protein, CDR3 DNA. D genes are given only for firm matches. Size is omitted from some rows. Given values are once, few, many or a class for expanded clones.

NA | TRBJ2-1 | TRBV7-9 | TRBD2 | CASSLILTSGTKVEQFF | TGTGCCAGCAGCTTAATTCTGACTAGCGGGACTAAGGTTGAGCAGTTCTTC
few | TRBJ2-1 | TRBV10-3 | TRBD2 | CAISESAGGRSYNEQFF | TGTGCCATCAGTGAGTCGGCGGGCGGGAGGTCCTACAATGAGCAGTTCTTC
once | TRBJ2-1 | TRBV7-9 | NA | CASRGEGGFNEQFF | TGTGCCAGCAGAGGCGAGGGCGGTTTTAATGAGCAGTTCTTC
NA | TRBJ2-3 | TRBV5-1 | TRBD1 | CASNLAQGYTDTQYF | TGCGCCAGCAACTTGGCACAGGGGTACACAGATACGCAGTATTTT
NA | TRBJ2-7 | TRBV6-5 | NA | CASSYSSVRISYEQYF | TGTGCCAGCAGTTACTCGTCAGTCCGTATCTCCTACGAGCAGTACTTC
NA | TRBJ2-3 | TRBV5-4 | NA | CASSLGPKSDTQYF | TGTGCCAGCAGCTTGGGGCCCAAATCAGATACGCAGTATTTT
NA | TRBJ1-2 | TRBV20-1 | NA | CSARVGGDYGYTF | TGCAGTGCTAGAGTTGGGGGGGACTACGGCTACACCTTC
NA | TRBJ1-5 | TRBV5-6 | NA | CASTTGPYSNQPQHF | TGTGCCAGCACCACGGGGCCTTATAGCAATCAGCCCCAGCATTTT
NA | TRBJ2-3 | TRBV7-2 | TRBD2 | CASSLARGRGGTQYF | TGTGCCAGCAGCTTAGCACGAGGGAGGGGTGGTACGCAGTATTTT
few | TRBJ2-5 | TRBV20-1 | NA | CSARVHGVQETQYF | TGCAGTGCTAGAGTCCACGGAGTCCAAGAGACCCAGTACTTC
NA | TRBJ1-4 | TRBV3-1 | NA | CASSQVGAEKLFF | TGTGCCAGCAGCCAAGTCGGTGCTGAAAAACTGTTTTTT
few | TRBJ1-2 | TRBV12-3/TRBV12-4 | NA | CASSLVKNYGYTF | TGTGCCAGCAGTTTAGTTAAGAACTATGGCTACACCTTC
few | TRBJ1-4 | TRBV4-1 | NA | CASSHPDGRNEKLFF | TGCGCCAGCAGCCACCCGGACGGACGAAATGAAAAACTGTTTTTT
few | TRBJ2-1 | TRBV2 | TRBD1 | CASSGDSGANEQFF | TGTGCCAGCAGTGGGGACAGTGGCGCCAATGAGCAGTTCTTC
NA | TRBJ1-5 | TRBV20-1 | NA | CSARDSRWLGGQPQHF | TGCAGTGCTAGAGATAGCCGGTGGTTAGGGGGTCAGCCCCAGCATTTT
NA | TRBJ2-4 | TRBV12-3/TRBV12-4 | NA | CASSFLAKNIQYF | TGTGCCAGCAGTTTTCTAGCCAAAAACATTCAGTACTTC
once | TRBJ1-5 | TRBV20-1 | NA | CSAVGYLGNQPQHF | TGCAGTGCTGTAGGGTACCTGGGCAATCAGCCCCAGCATTTT
few | TRBJ2-1 | TRBV29-1 | NA | CSVVGLGFSSYNEQFF | TGCAGCGTTGTGGGTTTGGGCTTTAGCTCCTACAATGAGCAGTTCTTC
NA | TRBJ2-1 | TRBV18 | TRBD2 | CASSPPTSGWNEQFF | TGTGCCAGCTCACCACCGACTAGCGGGTGGAATGAGCAGTTCTTC
few | TRBJ1-5 | TRBV12-3/TRBV12-4 | NA | CASRAGAGQPQHF | TGTGCCAGCAGGGCGGGGGCAGGACAGCCCCAGCATTTT
few | TRBJ2-3 | TRBV7-2 | NA | CASSLSQPKTNTDTQYF | TGTGCCAGCAGCTTAAGTCAACCAAAAACAAACACAGATACGCAGTATTTT
NA | TRBJ2-1 | TRBV20-1 | TRBD2 | CSPSLSGTGGYGSSEQFF | TGCAGCCCCTCTCTTTCTGGGACCGGGGGGTATGGTAGTTCTGAGCAGTTCTTC
NA | TRBJ2-3 | TRBV9 | NA | CASSVALAQDTQYF | TGTGCCAGCAGCGTAGCCCTAGCCCAAGATACGCAGTATTTT
NA | TRBJ2-7 | TRBV11-2 | NA | CASLSPLGYEQYF | TGTGCCAGTCTCTCACCCCTAGGCTACGAGCAGTACTTC
few | TRBJ2-5 | TRBV6-5 | NA | CASSFRTAMETQYF | TGTGCCAGCAGTTTTCGGACGGCTATGGAGACCCAGTACTTC
few | TRBJ1-2 | TRBV29-1 | NA | CSVKSGQNYGYTF | TGCAGCGTTAAATCGGGACAAAACTATGGCTACACCTTC
few | TRBJ2-7 | TRBV15 | NA | CATSRNPESSYEQYF | TGTGCCACCAGCAGGAACCCGGAGAGCTCCTACGAGCAGTACTTC
NA | TRBJ1-1 | TRBV7-9 | NA | CASTPGPNTEAFF | TGTGCCAGCACCCCTGGCCCTAACACTGAAGCTTTCTTT
few | TRBJ1-2 | TRBV5-1 | TRBD1 | CASSLDGARGYGGYTF | TGCGCCAGCAGCTTGGATGGGGCCAGGGGGTACGGCGGCTACACCTTC
few | TRBJ2-1 | TRBV5-1 | TRBD1 | CASSQRGQGGGGEQFF | TGCGCCAGCAGCCAGAGAGGACAGGGGGGGGGCGGTGAGCAGTTCTTC
NA | TRBJ2-3 | TRBV28 | TRBD1 | CASSLLDRAVISVTDTQYF | TGTGCCAGCAGTTTATTGGACAGGGCTGTAATTTCGGTGACAGATACGCAGTATTTT
NA | TRBJ2-5 | TRBV15 | TRBD2 | CATSRDRGGETQYF | TGTGCCACCAGCAGAGATCGGGGAGGGGAGACCCAGTACTTC
NA | TRBJ2-2 | TRBV27 | TRBD2 | CASSFLGLAAGELFF | TGTGCCAGCAGTTTCCTAGGGCTAGCGGCCGGGGAGCTGTTTTTT
few | TRBJ1-4 | TRBV6-5 | TRBD1 | CASRETGYEKLFF | TGTGCCAGCAGAGAGACAGGGTATGAAAAACTGTTTTTT
few | TRBJ1-1 | TRBV29-1 | NA | CSATGGRGLNEAFF | TGCAGCGCCACCGGGGGACGGGGCCTGAATGAAGCTTTCTTT
NA | TRBJ2-7 | TRBV6-1 | TRBD2 | CASTGGLAGEGAYEQYF | TGTGCCAGCACCGGAGGACTAGCGGGAGAGGGGGCCTACGAGCAGTACTTC
once | TRBJ2-5 | TRBV10-3 | TRBD1 | CAISNGQDLHEEYF | TGTGCCATCAGCAACGGACAGGACTTGCACGAGGAGTACTTC
few | TRBJ2-1 | TRBV6-9 | TRBD2 | CASSQVAGGPNNEQFF | TGTGCCAGCAGTCAGGTCGCGGGGGGGCCGAACAATGAGCAGTTCTTC
few | TRBJ2-7 | TRBV5-4 | NA | CASSLTPAPGDEQYF | TGTGCCAGCAGCTTAACGCCAGCCCCAGGAGACGAGCAGTACTTC
NA | TRBJ2-3 | TRBV29-1 | NA | CSSFIKSTDTQYF | TGCAGCTCTTTCATCAAGAGCACAGATACGCAGTATTTT
NA | TRBJ2-7 | TRBV7-9 | TRBD1 | CASSPPGRTGADSSYEQYF | TGCGCCAGCAGTCCCCCCGGAAGGACAGGGGCCGATAGCTCCTACGAGCAGTACTTC
NA | TRBJ2-5 | TRBV9 | NA | CASSPQVMWETQYF | TGTGCCAGCAGCCCGCAGGTCATGTGGGAGACCCAGTACTTC